This T cell receptor beta chain was captured in a study of blood T cell repertoires in COVID-19. Overall study context: Both acute and convalescent COVID-19 samples were obtained from the United States, Italy and Spain.

Clones were read by immunoSEQ multiplex PCR, and TCRdb kept only the in-frame ones, dropping some. Of about 190,000 clones listed, around 85% are singletons. The V gene's germline CDR1 is GTSNPN and CDR2 SVGIG (reference sequence). Germline trimming cut 8 bases from V and 0 bases from J; bases unmatched to any gene: 6. The CDR3 loop spans 13 amino acids. The specimen was peripheral blood. The receptor was derived from a man aged 50 to 60 who had recovered from COVID-19. The rearrangement links TRBV30 to TRBJ2-7, with 8 positions matching TRBD2. This CDR3 reads CAGSGGSSYEQYF. The DNA of the CDR3 is TGTGCCGGCTCGGGGGGGAGCTCCTACGAGCAGTACTTC.